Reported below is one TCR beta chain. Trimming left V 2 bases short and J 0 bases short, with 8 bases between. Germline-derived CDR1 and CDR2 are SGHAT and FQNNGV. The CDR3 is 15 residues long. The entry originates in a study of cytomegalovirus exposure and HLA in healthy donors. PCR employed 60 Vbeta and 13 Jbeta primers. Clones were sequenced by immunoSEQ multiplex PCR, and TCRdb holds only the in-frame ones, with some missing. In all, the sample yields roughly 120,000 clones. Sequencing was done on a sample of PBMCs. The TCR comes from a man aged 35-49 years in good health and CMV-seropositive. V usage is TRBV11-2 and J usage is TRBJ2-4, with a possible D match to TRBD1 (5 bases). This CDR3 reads CASSLRGQAKNIQYF. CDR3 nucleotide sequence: TGTGCCAGCAGCTTAAGGGGTCAAGCCAAAAACATTCAGTACTTC.